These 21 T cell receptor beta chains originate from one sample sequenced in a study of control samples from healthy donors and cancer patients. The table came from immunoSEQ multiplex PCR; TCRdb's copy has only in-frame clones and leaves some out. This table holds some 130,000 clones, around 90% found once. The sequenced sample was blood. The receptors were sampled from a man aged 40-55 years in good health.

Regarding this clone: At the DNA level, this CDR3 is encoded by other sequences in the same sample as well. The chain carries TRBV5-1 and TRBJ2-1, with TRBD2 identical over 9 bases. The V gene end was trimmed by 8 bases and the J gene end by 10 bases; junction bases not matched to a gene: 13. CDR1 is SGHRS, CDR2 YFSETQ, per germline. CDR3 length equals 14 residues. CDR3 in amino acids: CASSAGGQGNEQFF. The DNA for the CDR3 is TGCGCCAGTAGCGCGGGGGGGCAAGGGAACGAGCAGTTCTTC.

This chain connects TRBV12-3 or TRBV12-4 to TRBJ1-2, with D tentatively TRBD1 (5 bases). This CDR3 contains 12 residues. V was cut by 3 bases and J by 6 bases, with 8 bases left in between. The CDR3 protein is CASSLSGNGYTF. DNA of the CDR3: TGTGCCAGCAGTTTGTCAGGGAATGGCTACACCTTC.

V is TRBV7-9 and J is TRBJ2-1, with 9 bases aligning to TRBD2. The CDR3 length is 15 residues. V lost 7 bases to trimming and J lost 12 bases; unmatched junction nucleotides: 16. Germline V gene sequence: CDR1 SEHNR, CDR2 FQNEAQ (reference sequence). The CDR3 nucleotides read TGTGCCAGCAAGGCGGGGGGGGGCCGAGATCCGGTGCAGTTCTTC. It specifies CASKAGGGRDPVQFF. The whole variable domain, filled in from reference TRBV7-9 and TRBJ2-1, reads DTGVSQNPRHKITKRGQNVTFRCDPISEHNRLYWYRQTLGQGPEFLTYFQNEAQLEKSRLLSDRFSAERPKGSFSTLEIQRTEQGDSAMYLCASKAGGGRDPVQFFGPGTRLTVL.

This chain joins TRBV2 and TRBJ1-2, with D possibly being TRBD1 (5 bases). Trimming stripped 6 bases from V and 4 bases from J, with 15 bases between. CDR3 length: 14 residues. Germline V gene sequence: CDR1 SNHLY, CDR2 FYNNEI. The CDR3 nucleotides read TGTGCCAGCAGACCAATTGACAGTCTCTATGGCTACACCTTC. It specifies CASRPIDSLYGYTF.

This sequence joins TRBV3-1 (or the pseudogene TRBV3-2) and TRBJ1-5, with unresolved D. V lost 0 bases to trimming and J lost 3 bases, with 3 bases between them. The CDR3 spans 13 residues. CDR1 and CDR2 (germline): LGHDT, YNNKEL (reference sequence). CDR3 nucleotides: TGTGCCAGCAGCCAAGACCTCAATCAGCCCCAGCATTTT. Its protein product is CASSQDLNQPQHF.

The DNA of the CDR3 is TGTGCCAGCAGCTTAGTGCCCCCGGACAGGGGAGACAATGAGCAGTTCTTC. Translating gives CASSLVPPDRGDNEQFF. The chain is built from TRBV7-6 and TRBJ2-1; 9 bases line up with TRBD1. Germline lookup yields CDR1 SGHVS and CDR2 FNYEAQ. The CDR3 has 17 amino acids. V dropped 1 base and J dropped 5; count of bases not matched to a gene: 9.

The chain's CDR3 is CASSTGSRPNYGYTF. As DNA, the CDR3 is TGTGCCAGTAGTACCGGCAGCCGACCTAACTATGGCTACACCTTC. This chain connects TRBV19 to TRBJ1-2; no reliable D call. The V gene's germline CDR1 is LNHDA and CDR2 SQIVND (reference sequence). V lost 4 bases and J lost 0, with 12 bases in between. The CDR3 spans 15 residues. Combining the CDR3 with reference TRBV19 and TRBJ1-2 gives the whole variable domain DGGITQSPKYLFRKEGQNVTLSCEQNLNHDAMYWYRQDPGQGLRLIYYSQIVNDFQKGDIAEGYSVSREKKESFPLTVTSAQKNPTAFYLCASSTGSRPNYGYTFGSGTRLTVV.

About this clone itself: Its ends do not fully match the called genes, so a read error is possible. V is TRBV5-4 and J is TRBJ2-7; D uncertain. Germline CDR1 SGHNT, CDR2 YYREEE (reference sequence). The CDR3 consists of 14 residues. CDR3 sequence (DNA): TGTGCCAGCAGCTTCGGTACCGATGGATACGGGCAGTACTTC. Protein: CASSFGTDGYGQYF. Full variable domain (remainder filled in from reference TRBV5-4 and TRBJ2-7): ETGVTQSPTHLIKTRGQQVTLRCSSQSGHNTVSWYQQALGQGPQFIFQYYREEENGRGNFPPRFSGLQFPNYSSELNVNALELDDSALYLCASSFGTDGYGQYFGPGTRLTVT.

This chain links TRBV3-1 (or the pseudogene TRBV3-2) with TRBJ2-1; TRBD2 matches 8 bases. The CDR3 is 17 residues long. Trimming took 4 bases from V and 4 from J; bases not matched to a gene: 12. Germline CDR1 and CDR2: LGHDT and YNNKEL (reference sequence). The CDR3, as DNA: TGTGCCAGCAGCCCCGGCGTCGGGGGGGCAGTGTACAATGAGCAGTTCTTC. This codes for CASSPGVGGAVYNEQFF.

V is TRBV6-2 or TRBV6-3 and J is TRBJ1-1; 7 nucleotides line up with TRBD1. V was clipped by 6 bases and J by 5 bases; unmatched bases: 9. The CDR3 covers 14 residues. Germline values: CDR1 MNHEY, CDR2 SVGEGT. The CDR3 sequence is CASSNRGYWTEAFF. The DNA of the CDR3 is TGTGCCAGCAGCAACAGGGGCTATTGGACTGAAGCTTTCTTT.

The DNA for the CDR3 is TGTGCCAGCAGCTTAGGAGATCCGGGGAAGACGGGTGGAAACACCATATATTTT. This sequence encodes CASSLGDPGKTGGNTIYF. The genes are TRBV7-6 and TRBJ1-3; D is undetermined. V was clipped by 1 base and J by 3 bases, with 19 bases between them. The germline gives CDR1 SGHVS, CDR2 FNYEAQ. The CDR3 extends over 18 amino acids.

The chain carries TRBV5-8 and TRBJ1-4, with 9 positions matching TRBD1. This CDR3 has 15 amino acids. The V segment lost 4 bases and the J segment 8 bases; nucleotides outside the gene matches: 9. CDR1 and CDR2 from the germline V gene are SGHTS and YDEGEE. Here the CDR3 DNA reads TGTGCCAGCAGCCTAGGACAGGGGAGTTACGAAAAACTGTTTTTT. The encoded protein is CASSLGQGSYEKLFF.

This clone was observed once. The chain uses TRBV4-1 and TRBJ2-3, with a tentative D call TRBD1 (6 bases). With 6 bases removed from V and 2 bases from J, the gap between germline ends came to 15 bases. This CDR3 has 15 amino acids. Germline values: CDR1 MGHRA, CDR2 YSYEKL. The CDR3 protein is CASRDSNRVTDTQYF. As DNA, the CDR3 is TGCGCCAGCAGAGATTCGAACAGGGTCACAGATACGCAGTATTTT.

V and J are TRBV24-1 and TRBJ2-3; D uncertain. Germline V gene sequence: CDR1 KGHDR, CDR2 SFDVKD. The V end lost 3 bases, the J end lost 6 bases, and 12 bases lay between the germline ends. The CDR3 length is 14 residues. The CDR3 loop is CATSDPYNGDTQYF. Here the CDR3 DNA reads TGTGCCACCAGTGATCCATATAACGGGGATACGCAGTATTTT.

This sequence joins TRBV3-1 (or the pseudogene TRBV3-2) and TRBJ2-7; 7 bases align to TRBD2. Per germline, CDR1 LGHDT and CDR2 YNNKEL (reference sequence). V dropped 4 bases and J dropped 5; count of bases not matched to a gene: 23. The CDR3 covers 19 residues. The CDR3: CASSPWGVAGEKVFHEQYF. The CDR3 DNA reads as TGTGCCAGCAGCCCTTGGGGAGTCGCGGGGGAAAAAGTATTCCACGAGCAGTACTTC.

Here the CDR3 DNA reads TGTGCCAGCAGCCCAGGACACTCTGGAAACACCATATATTTT. This encodes CASSPGHSGNTIYF. This sequence joins TRBV3-1 (or the pseudogene TRBV3-2) and TRBJ1-3, with D possibly TRBD1 on 5 matching bases. V lost 4 bases, J lost 0 bases, and 7 bases lay in between. There are 14 residues in the CDR3. The germline V gene has CDR1 LGHDT and CDR2 YNNKEL (reference sequence).

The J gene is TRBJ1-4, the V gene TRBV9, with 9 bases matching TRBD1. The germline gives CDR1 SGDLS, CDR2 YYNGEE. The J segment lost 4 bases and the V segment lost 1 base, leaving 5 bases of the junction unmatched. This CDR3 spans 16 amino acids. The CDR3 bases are TGTGCCAGCAGCGTAAGGACAGGGGAGTTTAATGAAAAACTGTTTTTT. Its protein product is CASSVRTGEFNEKLFF.

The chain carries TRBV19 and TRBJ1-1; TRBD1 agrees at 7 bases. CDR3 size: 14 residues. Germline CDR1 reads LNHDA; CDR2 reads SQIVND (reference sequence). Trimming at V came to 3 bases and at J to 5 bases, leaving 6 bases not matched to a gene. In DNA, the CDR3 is TGTGCCAGTAGTATTTCAGGGGGTATGACTGAAGCTTTCTTT. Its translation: CASSISGGMTEAFF. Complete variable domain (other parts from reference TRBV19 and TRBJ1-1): DGGITQSPKYLFRKEGQNVTLSCEQNLNHDAMYWYRQDPGQGLRLIYYSQIVNDFQKGDIAEGYSVSREKKESFPLTVTSAQKNPTAFYLCASSISGGMTEAFFGQGTRLTVV.

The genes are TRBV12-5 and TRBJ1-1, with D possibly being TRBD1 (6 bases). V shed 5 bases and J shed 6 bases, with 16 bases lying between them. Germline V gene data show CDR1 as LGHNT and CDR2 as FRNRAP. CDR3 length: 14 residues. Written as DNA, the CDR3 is TGTGCTAGTGGTCGCGAACCGACAGGACCTGAAGCTTTCTTT. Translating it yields CASGREPTGPEAFF.

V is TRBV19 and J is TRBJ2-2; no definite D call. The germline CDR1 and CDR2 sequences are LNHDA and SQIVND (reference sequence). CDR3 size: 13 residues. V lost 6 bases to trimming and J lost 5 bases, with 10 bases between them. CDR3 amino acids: CASSQARTGELFF. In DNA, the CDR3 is TGTGCCAGTAGCCAGGCCCGGACCGGGGAGCTGTTTTTT.

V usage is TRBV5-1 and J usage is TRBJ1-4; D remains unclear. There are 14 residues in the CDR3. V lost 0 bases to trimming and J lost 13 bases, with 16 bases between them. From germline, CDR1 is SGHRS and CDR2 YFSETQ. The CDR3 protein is CASSLAEHIGPLFF. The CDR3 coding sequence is TGCGCCAGCAGCTTGGCCGAGCACATAGGGCCACTGTTTTTT.